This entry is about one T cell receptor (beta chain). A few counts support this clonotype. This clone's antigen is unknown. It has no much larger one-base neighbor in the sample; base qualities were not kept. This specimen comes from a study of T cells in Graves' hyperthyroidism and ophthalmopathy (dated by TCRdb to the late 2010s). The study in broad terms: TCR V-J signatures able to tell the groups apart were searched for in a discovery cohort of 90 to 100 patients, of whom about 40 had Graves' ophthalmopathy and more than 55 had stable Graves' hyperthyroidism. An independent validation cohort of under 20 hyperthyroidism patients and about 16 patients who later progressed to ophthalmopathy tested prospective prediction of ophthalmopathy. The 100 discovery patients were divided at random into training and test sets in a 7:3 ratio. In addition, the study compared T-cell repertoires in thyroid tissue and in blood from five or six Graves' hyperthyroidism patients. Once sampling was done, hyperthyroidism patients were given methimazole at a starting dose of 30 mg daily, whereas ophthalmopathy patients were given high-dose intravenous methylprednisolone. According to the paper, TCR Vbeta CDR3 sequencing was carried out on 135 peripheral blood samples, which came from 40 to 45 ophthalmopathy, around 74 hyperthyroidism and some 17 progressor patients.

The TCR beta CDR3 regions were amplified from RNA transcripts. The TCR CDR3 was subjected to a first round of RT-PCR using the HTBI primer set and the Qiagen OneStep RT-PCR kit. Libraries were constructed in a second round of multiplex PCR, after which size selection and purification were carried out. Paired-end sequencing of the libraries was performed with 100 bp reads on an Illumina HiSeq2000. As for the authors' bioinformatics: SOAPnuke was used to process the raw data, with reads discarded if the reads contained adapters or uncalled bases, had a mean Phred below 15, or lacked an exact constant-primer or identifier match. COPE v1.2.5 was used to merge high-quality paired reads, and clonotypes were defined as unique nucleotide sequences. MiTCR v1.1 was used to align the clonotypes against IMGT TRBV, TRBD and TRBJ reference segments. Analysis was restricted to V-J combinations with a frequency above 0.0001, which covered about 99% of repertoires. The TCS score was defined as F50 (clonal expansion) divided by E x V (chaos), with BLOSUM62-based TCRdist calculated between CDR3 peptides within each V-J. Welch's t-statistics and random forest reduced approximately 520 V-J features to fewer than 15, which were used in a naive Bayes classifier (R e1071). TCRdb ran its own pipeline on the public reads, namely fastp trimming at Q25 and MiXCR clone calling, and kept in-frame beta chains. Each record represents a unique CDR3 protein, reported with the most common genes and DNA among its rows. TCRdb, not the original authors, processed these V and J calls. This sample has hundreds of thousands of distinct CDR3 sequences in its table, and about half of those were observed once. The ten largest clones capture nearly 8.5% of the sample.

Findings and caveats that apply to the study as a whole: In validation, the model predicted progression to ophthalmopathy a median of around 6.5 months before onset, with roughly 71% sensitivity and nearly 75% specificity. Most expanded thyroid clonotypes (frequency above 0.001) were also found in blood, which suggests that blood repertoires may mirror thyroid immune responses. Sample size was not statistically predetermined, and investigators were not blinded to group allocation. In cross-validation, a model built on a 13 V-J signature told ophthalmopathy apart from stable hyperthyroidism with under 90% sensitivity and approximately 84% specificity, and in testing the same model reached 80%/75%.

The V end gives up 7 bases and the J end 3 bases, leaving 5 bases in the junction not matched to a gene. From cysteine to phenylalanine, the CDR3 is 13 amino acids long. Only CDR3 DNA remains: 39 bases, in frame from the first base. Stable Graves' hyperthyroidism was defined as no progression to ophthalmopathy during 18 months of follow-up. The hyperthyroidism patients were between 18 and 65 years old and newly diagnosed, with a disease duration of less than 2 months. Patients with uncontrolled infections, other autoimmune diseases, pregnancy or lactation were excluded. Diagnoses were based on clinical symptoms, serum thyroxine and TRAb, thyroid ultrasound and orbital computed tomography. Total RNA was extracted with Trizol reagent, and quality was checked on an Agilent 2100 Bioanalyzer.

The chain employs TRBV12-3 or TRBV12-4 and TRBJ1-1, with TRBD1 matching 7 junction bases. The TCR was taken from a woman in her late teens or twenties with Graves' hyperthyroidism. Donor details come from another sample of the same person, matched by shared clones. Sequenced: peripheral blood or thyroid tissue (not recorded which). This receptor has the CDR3 CASIDRADTEAFF. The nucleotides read TGTGCCAGCATCGACAGGGCGGACACTGAAGCTTTCTTT.